The 25 T cell receptor beta chains given below trace back to one sample, sequenced in a study of cytomegalovirus exposure and HLA in healthy donors. In the PCR, 60 Vbeta and 13 Jbeta primers were used. Libraries were prepared by immunoSEQ multiplex PCR; TCRdb keeps only in-frame clonotypes and omits some of them. The repertoire holds roughly 100,000 clones, with 64% as singletons. The sequencing sample was made of PBMCs. All receptors come from a man aged 55 to 70 in good health and CMV-seronegative.

The genes are TRBV29-1 and TRBJ1-2, with 8 bases fitting TRBD1. V was pared by 3 bases and J by 0 bases, with 6 bases of the junction left unmatched. Germline V lookup: CDR1 SQVTM, CDR2 ANQGSEA. The length of the CDR3 is 15 residues. In DNA, the CDR3 is TGCAGCGTTGACAGCGGACAGGGAACTAACTATGGCTACACCTTC. Translation: CSVDSGQGTNYGYTF.

Comment on this clone: In the same sample, other DNA sequences code for this CDR3. The CDR3 DNA follows: TGTGCCAGCAGCTTCGGGACAGGAAACTATGGCTACACCTTC. It encodes CASSFGTGNYGYTF. This chain connects TRBV7-9 to TRBJ1-2; 8 bases match TRBD1. V dropped 3 bases and J dropped 2; count of bases not matched to a gene: 2. Germline CDR1 SEHNR, CDR2 FQNEAQ (reference sequence). CDR3 length equals 14 residues.

The chain joins TRBV9 to TRBJ2-5; 11 nucleotides match TRBD2. Looked up from germline, CDR1 is SGDLS and CDR2 is YYNGEE. The J segment lost 0 bases and the V segment lost 0 bases, leaving 7 bases of the junction unmatched. CDR3 length: 18 amino acids. CDR3 region: CASSVAPSGGLNQETQYF. CDR3 DNA: TGTGCCAGCAGCGTAGCTCCTAGCGGGGGGTTAAACCAAGAGACCCAGTACTTC.

The V and J genes are TRBV19 and TRBJ2-7; TRBD1 aligns across 9 bases. The CDR3 loop spans 14 amino acids. J was trimmed by 6 bases and V by 3 bases; bases with no gene match: 6. Germline-derived CDR1 and CDR2 are LNHDA and SQIVND (reference sequence). The CDR3 region is CASSIRDRVGEQYF. CDR3 nucleotide sequence: TGTGCCAGTAGTATCCGGGACAGGGTAGGCGAGCAGTACTTC.

This chain connects TRBV6-5 to TRBJ2-7; weak D call: TRBD1 (5 bases). Between the trimmed V and J ends, which lost 6 bases and 0 bases, there was a span of 9 bases. From germline, CDR1 is MNHEY and CDR2 SVGAGI. The CDR3 runs to 13 residues. CDR3 bases: TGTGCCAGCAGGCAGGGTATCTCCTACGAGCAGTACTTC. Translation: CASRQGISYEQYF.

This chain links TRBV9 with TRBJ2-7; D is perhaps TRBD2 (6 bases). This CDR3 contains 15 residues. Germline V CDR1 and CDR2: SGDLS, YYNGEE. V lost 2 bases, J lost 2 bases, and 14 bases lay in between. CDR3 in DNA: TGTGCCAGCAGCGTCCGGGACTCTAAAACCTACGAGCAGTACTTC. Protein: CASSVRDSKTYEQYF.

The chain uses TRBV5-5 and TRBJ2-7, with D perhaps matching TRBD2 (5 bases). The germline CDR1 and CDR2 sequences are SGHKS and YYEKEE (reference sequence). The CDR3 is 14 residues long. V was trimmed by 4 bases and J by 0 bases, leaving 11 bases between them. Written as DNA, the CDR3 is TGTGCCAGCAGCGCAGAGGGTATCTCCTACGAGCAGTACTTC. Translating gives CASSAEGISYEQYF. Full variable domain (remainder filled in from reference TRBV5-5 and TRBJ2-7): DAGVTQSPTHLIKTRGQQVTLRCSPISGHKSVSWYQQVLGQGPQFIFQYYEKEERGRGNFPDRFSARQFPNYSSELNVNALLLGDSALYLCASSAEGISYEQYFGPGTRLTVT.

The chain recombines TRBV5-1 with TRBJ2-5, with 10 nucleotides matching TRBD1. This CDR3 has 15 amino acids. Germline V gene lookup returns CDR1 SGHRS and CDR2 YFSETQ. V shed 0 bases and J 3 bases; nucleotides not matched to a gene: 2. In nucleotides, the CDR3 is TGCGCCAGCAGCTTGGCCGGGACAGGGGAAGAGACCCAGTACTTC. This gives the protein CASSLAGTGEETQYF.

The rearrangement joins TRBV20-1 to TRBJ2-7; D unclear. The CDR3 is 11 residues long. V lost 3 bases to trimming and J lost 3 bases, with 6 bases between them. CDR1 DFQATT and CDR2 SNEGSKA come from the germline V gene (reference sequence). The CDR3 sequence: CSARAIYEQYF. CDR3 bases: TGCAGTGCTAGGGCCATCTACGAGCAGTACTTC.

This chain uses TRBV29-1 with TRBJ1-1; D unclear. Trimming removed 6 bases at V and 3 bases at J, with 11 bases between. Germline V gene sequence: CDR1 SQVTM, CDR2 ANQGSEA. There are 12 residues in the CDR3. CDR3 region: CSVADGYTEAFF. DNA for the CDR3: TGCAGCGTAGCTGACGGGTACACTGAAGCTTTCTTT. Variable domain in full (rest from reference TRBV29-1 and TRBJ1-1): SAVISQKPSRDICQRGTSLTIQCQVDSQVTMMFWYRQQPGQSLTLIATANQGSEATYESGFVIDKFPISRPNLTFSTLTVSNMSPEDSSIYLCSVADGYTEAFFGQGTRLTVV.

This chain uses TRBV6-1 with TRBJ1-1; 7 positions match TRBD1. From germline, CDR1 is MNHNS and CDR2 SASEGT. The trim removed 8 bases at V and 7 bases at J, leaving 13 bases unmatched. The CDR3 totals 14 residues. In DNA form, the CDR3 reads TGTGCCAGCGACTTAGGACAGGCCACCTTTGAAGCTTTCTTT. Encoded protein: CASDLGQATFEAFF.

The chain has TRBV4-2 and TRBJ2-3; TRBD2 aligns across 7 bases. Germline assignment: CDR1 LGHNA and CDR2 YNFKEQ. V trimming: 3 bases; J trimming: 0 bases; junction bases outside the gene matches: 6. The CDR3 runs 16 residues. This CDR3 reads CASSQASGTSTDTQYF. DNA for the CDR3: TGTGCCAGCAGCCAGGCTAGCGGTACTAGCACAGATACGCAGTATTTT.

This clone has a single count. V and J are TRBV28 and TRBJ1-5; 9 nucleotides line up with TRBD1. CDR1 is MDHEN and CDR2 is SYDVKM in the germline V gene. There are 15 residues in the CDR3. Trimming removed 7 bases from V and 5 bases from J; junction bases left unmatched: 9. The CDR3 nucleotides are TGTGCCAGCATTCCGCCGGGACAGGGTTATCAGCCCCAGCATTTT. The encoded protein is CASIPPGQGYQPQHF.

V is TRBV11-2 and J is TRBJ2-1, with 7 bases matching TRBD1. CDR1 and CDR2 (germline): SGHAT, FQNNGV. The V segment lost 4 bases and the J segment 0 bases; nucleotides outside the gene matches: 6. This CDR3 spans 16 amino acids. This CDR3 reads CASSSTGASSYNEQFF. In nucleotides, the CDR3 is TGTGCCAGCAGCTCCACAGGGGCTAGCTCCTACAATGAGCAGTTCTTC.

In this sample, this clone turned up a few times. The gene calls are TRBV19 and TRBJ2-5, with 10 bases identical to TRBD1. V shed 5 bases and J 5 bases; nucleotides not matched to a gene: 5. This CDR3 contains 14 residues. From germline, CDR1 is LNHDA and CDR2 SQIVND (reference sequence). The CDR3 is CASSVTGGRETQYF. CDR3 sequence (DNA): TGTGCCAGTAGTGTGACAGGGGGCCGCGAGACCCAGTACTTC. Supplemented by reference TRBV19 and TRBJ2-5, the full variable domain reads DGGITQSPKYLFRKEGQNVTLSCEQNLNHDAMYWYRQDPGQGLRLIYYSQIVNDFQKGDIAEGYSVSREKKESFPLTVTSAQKNPTAFYLCASSVTGGRETQYFGPGTRLLVL.

The rearrangement joins TRBV7-7 to TRBJ2-2; D may be TRBD2 (5 bases). The CDR3 runs to 15 residues. CDR1 SSHAT and CDR2 FNYEAQ come from the germline V gene (reference sequence). V lost 0 bases and J 4 bases, leaving 9 bases between the germline ends. The CDR3 is CASSLARAGTGELFF. The CDR3 DNA sequence: TGTGCCAGCAGCTTAGCGAGGGCGGGCACCGGGGAGCTGTTTTTT. Full variable domain (remainder filled in from reference TRBV7-7 and TRBJ2-2): GAGVSQSPRYKVTKRGQDVTLRCDPISSHATLYWYQQALGQGPEFLTYFNYEAQPDKSGLPSDRFSAERPEGSISTLTIQRTEQRDSAMYRCASSLARAGTGELFFGEGSRLTVL.

The rearrangement uses TRBV18 and TRBJ1-1; D gene uncertain. There are 16 residues in the CDR3. Germline V gene lookup returns CDR1 KGHSH and CDR2 LQKENI. The ends were cut back, 1 base at V and 1 base at J, with 13 bases in the middle. DNA for the CDR3: TGTGCCAGCTCACCACTTAATCCGGGAACGAACACTGAAGCTTTCTTT. Its translation: CASSPLNPGTNTEAFF.

This chain connects TRBV7-9 to TRBJ1-2; D perhaps matches TRBD1 (6 bases). CDR1 SEHNR and CDR2 FQNEAQ come from the germline V gene (reference sequence). The CDR3 is 13 residues long. With 2 bases removed from V and 6 bases from J, the gap between germline ends came to 10 bases. CDR3 residues: CASSLQGLDGYTF. CDR3 nucleotide sequence: TGTGCCAGCAGCTTACAGGGGCTCGATGGCTACACCTTC.

The chain links TRBV5-1 to TRBJ2-5, with TRBD1 matching over 9 bases. Germline CDR1 SGHRS, CDR2 YFSETQ. V was pared by 2 bases and J by 5 bases, with 10 bases of the junction left unmatched. This CDR3 has 16 residues. The CDR3 region has the DNA TGCGCCAGCAGCTTCAATCAGGGACAGGGCCGTGAGACCCAGTACTTC. Translation gives CASSFNQGQGRETQYF.

The rearrangement joins TRBV5-1 to TRBJ2-2; D uncertain. The CDR3 consists of 16 residues. Trimming removed 0 bases from V and 2 bases from J, with 11 bases in between. The germline V gene has CDR1 SGHRS and CDR2 YFSETQ. DNA of the CDR3: TGCGCCAGCAGCTTGGTGGCTTGGTCTAACACCGGGGAGCTGTTTTTT. This encodes CASSLVAWSNTGELFF. Full variable domain (rest looked up from reference TRBV5-1 and TRBJ2-2): KAGVTQTPRYLIKTRGQQVTLSCSPISGHRSVSWYQQTPGQGLQFLFEYFSETQRNKGNFPGRFSGRQFSNSRSEMNVSTLELGDSALYLCASSLVAWSNTGELFFGEGSRLTVL.

V usage is TRBV1 and J usage is TRBJ2-1; TRBD2, the table's D call, lacks a check against the DNA. TRBV1 counts as a pseudogene. The CDR3 runs to 14 residues. The CDR3 loop reads CTSREREGHSEQFF. The CDR3 nucleotides are TGCACCAGCAGGGAGCGGGAGGGCCATAGTGAGCAGTTCTTC.

This rearrangement joins TRBV27 to TRBJ2-3, with a weak D call TRBD2 (6 bases). V was shortened by 0 bases and J by 1 base, with 11 bases between the two germline ends. Germline CDR1 MNHEY, CDR2 SMNVEV (reference sequence). The CDR3 extends over 16 amino acids. The CDR3 nucleotides read TGTGCCAGCAGTTTATCCCCGGCTAGCGGCACAGATACGCAGTATTTT. This gives the protein CASSLSPASGTDTQYF.

The rearrangement joins TRBV7-9 to TRBJ2-2; 10 bases fit TRBD1. The CDR3 has 17 amino acids. The germline CDR1 and CDR2 sequences are SEHNR and FQNEAQ (reference sequence). J gave up 4 bases and V 3 bases, and 8 bases lay outside the gene matches. CDR3 region: CASSLPGTGALTGELFF. The CDR3 DNA follows: TGTGCCAGCAGCTTGCCCGGGACAGGGGCCCTCACCGGGGAGCTGTTTTTT.

This clone was detected a few times. V and J are TRBV5-4 and TRBJ2-2, with 7 bases matching TRBD2. Unmatched junction bases numbered 10, after V lost 1 base and J lost 4 bases. Germline CDR1 SGHNT, CDR2 YYREEE (reference sequence). The CDR3 totals 17 residues. As DNA, the CDR3 is TGTGCCAGCAGCTTGTTCTCGCGGGAGACAAGCACCGGGGAGCTGTTTTTT. Translating gives CASSLFSRETSTGELFF.

The V gene is TRBV11-1, the J gene TRBJ2-3; D not resolved. Per the germline V gene, CDR1 is SGHAT and CDR2 is FQDESV (reference sequence). The CDR3 covers 14 residues. The V gene lost 2 bases and the J gene lost 2 bases, with 8 bases spanning the gap. CDR3 coding DNA: TGTGCCAGCAGCTTATCCAGTTACACAGATACGCAGTATTTT. This encodes CASSLSSYTDTQYF.